The next 9 T cell receptor beta chains were all read from a single sample in a study of CD8+ T cells in alopecia areata. RNA, once extracted, was reverse transcribed into cDNA for use as the sequencing template. Measured with immunoSEQ multiplex PCR; TCRdb has only the in-frame clones, and not every one. Among roughly 150,000 clones listed, 87% were seen once. This specimen consisted of CD8+ T cells sorted from blood, obtained at week 0. Receptors originate from a human donor with alopecia areata.

This rearrangement joins TRBV2 to TRBJ2-5, with a possible D match to TRBD2 (6 bases). The end of the DNA aligns better with TRBJ2-7, so the J call may be wrong. Per the germline V gene, CDR1 is SNHLY and CDR2 is FYNNEI. The CDR3 is 14 amino acids. The CDR3 DNA is TGTGCCTCCCATCCGGGACTGAACTCCTACGAGCAGTACTTC. It codes for CASHPGLNSYEQYF.

V usage is TRBV5-1 and J usage is TRBJ2-7; D unclear. V was trimmed by 2 bases and J by 7 bases, leaving 7 bases between them. This CDR3 is built from 11 residues. CDR1 is SGHRS and CDR2 is YFSETQ in the germline V gene. The CDR3 DNA reads TGCGCCAGCAGCTTCAGTGGAGAGCAGTACTTC. Translating it yields CASSFSGEQYF.

The rearrangement uses TRBV6-1 and TRBJ1-5, with D unresolved. CDR1 MNHNS and CDR2 SASEGT come from the germline V gene. CDR3 length: 15 amino acids. Trimming left V 0 bases short and J 3 bases short, with 9 bases between. The CDR3 bases are TGTGCCAGCAGTGAAGCGTGGCAGGCCAATCAGCCCCAGCATTTT. It yields the protein CASSEAWQANQPQHF.

The chain couples TRBV4-1 to TRBJ1-1; weak D call: TRBD1 (5 bases). The CDR3 is 15 residues long. The V gene's germline CDR1 is MGHRA and CDR2 YSYEKL. Trimming removed 3 bases at V and 0 bases at J, with 11 bases between. CDR3 sequence: CASSHLGDLNTEAFF. Here the CDR3 DNA reads TGCGCCAGCAGCCACCTAGGGGATTTGAACACTGAAGCTTTCTTT.

The chain is built from TRBV9 and TRBJ2-1, with 8 bases aligning to TRBD1. V shed 4 bases and J 7 bases; nucleotides not matched to a gene: 4. Germline V CDR1 and CDR2: SGDLS, YYNGEE. CDR3 length: 13 amino acids. DNA for the CDR3: TGTGCCAGCAGCCCCCGGACAGGGAATGAGCAGTTCTTC. It encodes CASSPRTGNEQFF.

The chain carries TRBV10-1 and TRBJ2-2, with TRBD1 identical over 7 bases. V lost 3 bases to trimming and J lost 2 bases; unmatched junction nucleotides: 6. The CDR3 spans 16 residues. The germline CDR1 and CDR2 sequences are WNHNN and SYGVQD (reference sequence). In DNA form, the CDR3 reads TGCGCCAGCAGTGACCTCGACAGGGCAAACACCGGGGAGCTGTTTTTT. It yields the protein CASSDLDRANTGELFF.

The rearrangement links TRBV5-8 to TRBJ2-7; D is perhaps TRBD1 (5 bases). The CDR3 covers 11 residues. The germline gives CDR1 SGHTS, CDR2 YDEGEE. Trimming pared 4 bases from V and 8 bases from J, leaving 10 bases between. The CDR3 nucleotides are TGTGCCAGCAGCGACAGCATCCAGCAGTACTTC. This translates into CASSDSIQQYF.

CDR3 in amino acids: CASREIMRYQETQYF. CDR3 nucleotides: TGTGCCAGCAGGGAAATAATGAGGTACCAAGAGACCCAGTACTTC. This chain connects TRBV28 to TRBJ2-5; no reliable D call. The CDR3 extends over 15 amino acids. Germline values: CDR1 MDHEN, CDR2 SYDVKM. V was trimmed by 6 bases and J by 0 bases, leaving 14 bases between them.

The rearrangement uses TRBV27 and TRBJ1-2; D gene unclear. Trimming left V 5 bases short and J 0 bases short, with 7 bases between. There are 13 residues in the CDR3. From germline, CDR1 is MNHEY and CDR2 SMNVEV (reference sequence). The CDR3 nucleotides are TGTGCCAGCAGTATCACGGCTAACTATGGCTACACCTTC. It is translated as CASSITANYGYTF.